This T cell receptor (beta chain) was recovered during a study of graft-versus-host responses after intestinal transplantation. Study-level information: Isolated intestinal, liver-intestinal, or multivisceral transplants were what recipients had. Recipients were all induced with anti-thymocyte globulin, then given tacrolimus and steroids for approximately 3 years. Study-level findings and limits: GvH clonotypes were identified within recipient marrow, with a subset emerging first in ileum or blood.

In the case of this clone: Its cognate antigen is unknown.

TCRdb keeps only in-frame clones here, not all; method: immunoSEQ multiplex PCR. The table includes approximately 86,000 clones, 90% to 95% detected once. Germline CDR1 reads LGHNA; CDR2 reads YSLEER. Unmatched junction bases numbered 15, after V lost 0 bases and J lost 6 bases. The CDR3 consists of 21 residues. This chain links TRBV4-3 with TRBJ2-4; 15 bases line up with TRBD2. This receptor was taken from a human donor who received an intestinal transplant. Sequences were derived from unstimulated CD4+ T cells sorted from spleen or lymph node cells, sampled before intestinal transplant. CDR3 sequence: CASSQEPSPGTSGGYGNIQYF. Written as DNA, the CDR3 is TGCGCCAGCAGCCAAGAGCCCTCCCCCGGGACTAGCGGGGGGTATGGAAACATTCAGTACTTC.